Below, 25 T cell receptor beta chains from the same sample are listed, as sequenced in a study of OX40 agonist ivuxolimab in advanced cancers. Produced via immunoSEQ multiplex PCR; TCRdb's table is partial and in-frame only. Of about 70,000 clones in the sample, about 84% were seen once. This specimen consisted of CD4+ or CD8+ T cells sorted from blood, obtained in a trial of the OX40 agonist ivuxolimab. All receptors come from an adult with an advanced solid tumor such as melanoma, head and neck, liver or kidney cancer.

The chain joins TRBV5-1 to TRBJ1-1; TRBD1 agrees at 8 bases. After removal of 3 bases from V and 11 bases from J, the junction contained 12 bases not matched to a gene. Germline loops: CDR1 SGHRS, CDR2 YFSETQ. The CDR3 length is 14 residues. CDR3 DNA sequence: TGCGCCAGCAGCTCTTATAGAGGACAGGGTAAGGCTTTCTTT. Protein sequence: CASSSYRGQGKAFF. Full variable domain (missing parts from reference TRBV5-1 and TRBJ1-1): KAGVTQTPRYLIKTRGQQVTLSCSPISGHRSVSWYQQTPGQGLQFLFEYFSETQRNKGNFPGRFSGRQFSNSRSEMNVSTLELGDSALYLCASSSYRGQGKAFFGQGTRLTVV.

This clone was counted once. CDR3 DNA: TGCGCCAGCAGAGACAGGGGAGGATCGGAGACCCAGTACTTC. It yields the protein CASRDRGGSETQYF. V gene TRBV10-2 combines with J gene TRBJ2-5; TRBD1 aligns across 8 bases. This CDR3 has 14 amino acids. CDR1 WSHSY and CDR2 SAAADI come from the germline V gene. Losses at the gene ends were 6 bases for V and 5 bases for J; bases not matched to a gene: 8.

This chain links TRBV11-1 with TRBJ2-1, with 11 bases fitting TRBD1. The CDR3 is 13 amino acids. J lost 15 bases, V lost 5 bases, and 9 bases had no gene match. In germline, CDR1 is SGHAT, CDR2 FQDESV (reference sequence). The CDR3 DNA reads TGTGCCAGCAGCCTGGGACAGGGGGTATTGCTGTTCTTC. It yields the protein CASSLGQGVLLFF. The whole variable domain, filled in from reference TRBV11-1 and TRBJ2-1, reads EAEVAQSPRYKITEKSQAVAFWCDPISGHATLYWYRQILGQGPELLVQFQDESVVDDSQLPKDRFSAERLKGVDSTLKIQPAELGDSAMYLCASSLGQGVLLFFGPGTRLTVL.

The chain carries TRBV11-3 and TRBJ2-5; D is perhaps TRBD1 (6 bases). Germline V gives CDR1 SGHNT, CDR2 YENEEA. Trimming removed 5 bases at V and 0 bases at J, with 16 bases between. The length of the CDR3 is 16 residues. The CDR3 sequence is CASSPSVGGNQETQYF. The CDR3 DNA follows: TGTGCCAGCAGCCCCTCTGTAGGGGGAAACCAAGAGACCCAGTACTTC.

The V gene is TRBV5-1, the J gene TRBJ2-3, with 9 bases that match TRBD1. Germline V CDR1 and CDR2: SGHRS, YFSETQ. The CDR3 extends over 16 amino acids. The J segment lost 1 base and the V segment lost 4 bases, leaving 7 bases of the junction unmatched. CDR3 protein: CASSLGQGTGTDTQYF. The DNA of the CDR3 is TGCGCCAGCAGCCTAGGACAGGGGACCGGCACAGATACGCAGTATTTT.

The gene calls are TRBV6-1 and TRBJ2-5; possibly TRBD1 or TRBD2 for D (5 bases each). Germline CDR1 and CDR2: MNHNS and SASEGT. V was clipped by 7 bases and J by 4 bases, with 19 bases between them. This CDR3 is 15 amino acids long. In DNA form, the CDR3 reads TGTGCCAGCATTCGCACATGGGGGTACGGAGAGACCCAGTACTTC. This codes for CASIRTWGYGETQYF.

The gene calls are TRBV7-9 and TRBJ2-3, with no clear D. The germline V gene has CDR1 SEHNR and CDR2 FQNEAQ (reference sequence). The CDR3 covers 13 residues. Deletions cut 1 base from V and 2 bases from J, with 4 bases between. DNA of the CDR3: TGTGCCAGCAGCTTAGACAACACAGATACGCAGTATTTT. Protein product: CASSLDNTDTQYF. The full variable domain, in which reference TRBV7-9 and TRBJ2-3 provide the parts outside the CDR3, is DTGVSQNPRHKITKRGQNVTFRCDPISEHNRLYWYRQTLGQGPEFLTYFQNEAQLEKSRLLSDRFSAERPKGSFSTLEIQRTEQGDSAMYLCASSLDNTDTQYFGPGTRLTVL.

This clone was seen a few times. The rearrangement links TRBV30 to TRBJ2-4, with D possibly being TRBD2 (5 bases). Germline V gene data show CDR1 as GTSNPN and CDR2 as SVGIG (reference sequence). The ends were cut back, 0 bases at V and 2 bases at J, with 8 bases in the middle. The CDR3 loop spans 14 amino acids. CDR3 nucleotide sequence: TGTGCCTGGAGTGTTCCGGGGTCCAAAAACATTCAGTACTTC. It specifies CAWSVPGSKNIQYF.

CDR3 in amino acids: CASSEGTSSYEQYF. CDR3 in DNA: TGTGCCAGCAGTGAAGGGACTAGCTCCTACGAGCAGTACTTC. The chain combines TRBV6-1 with TRBJ2-5; TRBD2 matches 7 bases. The DNA matches TRBJ2-7 better at its end, which makes the J call doubtful. CDR3 length: 14 residues. Germline CDR1 and CDR2: MNHNS and SASEGT.

V usage is TRBV19 and J usage is TRBJ1-1, with D possibly TRBD1 on 6 matching bases. CDR3 length: 11 residues. With 1 base removed from V and 10 bases from J, the gap between germline ends came to 7 bases. Per the germline V gene, CDR1 is LNHDA and CDR2 is SQIVND (reference sequence). The CDR3 bases are TGTGCCAGTAGTATAGCAGGGGTAGCTTTCTTT. Its protein is CASSIAGVAFF.

The rearrangement uses TRBV5-6 and TRBJ2-1; 11 bases map to TRBD2. Germline CDR1 is SGHDT and CDR2 is YYEEEE. This CDR3 is built from 15 residues. V shed 2 bases, J shed 5 bases, and the junction held 3 bases outside the gene matches. In nucleotides, the CDR3 is TGTGCCAGCAGCTTCGTGACTAGCGGGAACAATGAGCAGTTCTTC. This sequence encodes CASSFVTSGNNEQFF.

J is TRBJ1-4 and V is TRBV18; D not resolved. The germline V gene has CDR1 KGHSH and CDR2 LQKENI. Trimming took off 3 bases at V and 5 bases at J, with 10 bases between the two ends. The CDR3 length is 14 residues. The CDR3 nucleotides read TGTGCCAGCTCACCGCCGGGTTTAAATGAAAAACTGTTTTTT. Its protein product is CASSPPGLNEKLFF.

This chain uses TRBV15 with TRBJ1-5; 7 bases match TRBD1. This CDR3 region has 16 residues. From germline, CDR1 is LNHNV and CDR2 YYDKDF (reference sequence). V lost 2 bases to trimming and J lost 5 bases; unmatched junction nucleotides: 9. This CDR3 is CATSRPQGKRDQPQHF. CDR3 bases: TGTGCCACCAGCAGACCACAGGGGAAACGTGATCAGCCCCAGCATTTT.

The chain combines TRBV5-4 with TRBJ2-7; 8 positions match TRBD1. In germline, CDR1 is SGHNT, CDR2 YYREEE (reference sequence). Germline trimming cut 3 bases from V and 5 bases from J; bases unmatched to any gene: 10. This CDR3 comprises 15 residues. The CDR3 here is CASSSKTGAPDEQYF. For the CDR3, the DNA is TGTGCCAGCAGCTCGAAGACAGGGGCCCCTGACGAGCAGTACTTC.

The chain recombines TRBV7-2 with TRBJ2-6; a possible D gene is TRBD1 (6 bases). Germline V lookup: CDR1 SGHTA, CDR2 FQGNSA. This CDR3 has 18 amino acids. Trimming cost V 1 base and J 0 bases, with 13 bases left between them. The DNA for the CDR3 is TGTGCCAGCAGCTTAGTTGGGGGCAGTAGCTCTGGGGCCAACGTCCTGACTTTC. Encoded protein: CASSLVGGSSSGANVLTF. Supplemented by reference TRBV7-2 and TRBJ2-6, the full variable domain reads GAGVSQSPSNKVTEKGKDVELRCDPISGHTALYWYRQSLGQGLEFLIYFQGNSAPDKSGLPSDRFSAERTGGSVSTLTIQRTQQEDSAVYLCASSLVGGSSSGANVLTFGAGSRLTVL.

The chain uses TRBV12-5 and TRBJ1-3; D is possibly TRBD1 (5 bases). V was cut by 5 bases and J by 0 bases, with 11 bases left in between. Germline CDR1 is LGHNT and CDR2 is FRNRAP. The CDR3 consists of 15 residues. DNA for the CDR3: TGTGCTAGTGGTCCGACAGCCTACTCTGGAAACACCATATATTTT. Protein: CASGPTAYSGNTIYF.

This sequence joins TRBV6-1 and TRBJ1-6; D call uncertain. From germline, CDR1 is MNHNS and CDR2 SASEGT. V dropped 2 bases and J dropped 0 bases, with 8 bases sitting between them. The CDR3 covers 16 residues. The CDR3 region has the DNA TGTGCCAGCAGTGAACCCTTAACCTCCTATAATTCACCCCTCCACTTT. Protein: CASSEPLTSYNSPLHF.

This rearrangement joins TRBV4-2 to TRBJ1-6, with D hard to call. Trimming took 0 bases from V and 8 from J, leaving 14 bases between them. Per the germline V gene, CDR1 is LGHNA and CDR2 is YNFKEQ. This CDR3 has 16 residues. CDR3 nucleotide sequence: TGTGCCAGCAGCCAAGAGACCGGGGAAGGTGATTCACCCCTCCACTTT. Translating gives CASSQETGEGDSPLHF.

This sequence joins TRBV5-1 and TRBJ2-2; D may match TRBD1 or TRBD2 (5 bases each). Germline-derived CDR1 and CDR2 are SGHRS and YFSETQ. V was pared by 3 bases and J by 1 base, with 13 bases between. This CDR3 spans 16 amino acids. The CDR3 is CASSSRGGGNTGELFF. The CDR3, as DNA: TGCGCCAGCAGCTCAAGAGGTGGGGGGAACACCGGGGAGCTGTTTTTT.

The V gene is TRBV5-5, the J gene TRBJ2-5; 11 nucleotides align to TRBD1. From germline, CDR1 is SGHKS and CDR2 YYEKEE (reference sequence). Trimming cost V 2 bases and J 4 bases; bases outside gene matches: 1. CDR3 length: 14 amino acids. CDR3 sequence (DNA): TGTGCCAGCAGCTTTGGACAGGGGGCAGAGACCCAGTACTTC. Translating gives CASSFGQGAETQYF.

The chain carries TRBV10-2 and TRBJ2-2; 10 bases are a match to TRBD2. V shed 8 bases and J 3 bases; nucleotides not matched to a gene: 3. The CDR3 covers 14 residues. From germline, CDR1 is WSHSY and CDR2 SAAADI. The CDR3 loop reads CASSSGSDTGELFF. The CDR3 DNA reads as TGCGCCAGCTCTAGCGGGAGTGACACCGGGGAGCTGTTTTTT.

This chain links TRBV5-1 with TRBJ1-1; D is uncertain. V lost 4 bases and J lost 1, with 11 bases in between. CDR3 size: 14 residues. Germline CDR1 and CDR2: SGHRS and YFSETQ. CDR3 DNA: TGCGCCAGCAGCAAACGGACGGAGAACACTGAAGCTTTCTTT. This codes for CASSKRTENTEAFF.

The V gene is TRBV6-5, the J gene TRBJ2-1; 7 bases fit TRBD1. This CDR3 has 15 residues. Trimming cost V 4 bases and J 4 bases; bases outside gene matches: 7. Germline V CDR1 and CDR2: MNHEY, SVGAGI. CDR3 amino acids: CASSSLTGKYNEQFF. CDR3 nucleotides: TGTGCCAGCAGTTCCCTGACAGGGAAGTACAATGAGCAGTTCTTC.

The rearrangement uses TRBV9 and TRBJ2-2; D possibly corresponds to TRBD1 (6 bases). The CDR3 extends over 15 amino acids. Germline CDR1 and CDR2: SGDLS and YYNGEE. The ends were cut back, 4 bases at V and 6 bases at J, with 16 bases in the middle. The CDR3 bases are TGTGCCAGCAGCAACTCCGACAGGTTCTCCGGGGAGCTGTTTTTT. Translation: CASSNSDRFSGELFF.

The chain recombines TRBV19 with TRBJ2-1, with TRBD2 as a possible D gene (6 bases). V shed 6 bases and J shed 4 bases, with 19 bases lying between them. The length of the CDR3 is 16 residues. Germline values: CDR1 LNHDA, CDR2 SQIVND (reference sequence). CDR3 residues: CASRVAGSNNYNEQFF. CDR3 nucleotides: TGTGCCAGTAGGGTCGCCGGGAGCAACAATTACAATGAGCAGTTCTTC.